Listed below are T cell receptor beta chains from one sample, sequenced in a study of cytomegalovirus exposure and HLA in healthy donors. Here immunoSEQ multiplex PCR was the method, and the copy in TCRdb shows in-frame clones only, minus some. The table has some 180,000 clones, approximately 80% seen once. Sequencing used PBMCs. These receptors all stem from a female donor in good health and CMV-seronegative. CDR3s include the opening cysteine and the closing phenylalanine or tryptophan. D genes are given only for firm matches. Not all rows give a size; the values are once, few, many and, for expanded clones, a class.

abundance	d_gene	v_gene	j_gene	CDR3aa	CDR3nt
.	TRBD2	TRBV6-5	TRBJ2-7	CASSYGAGGEHEQYF	TGTGCCAGCAGTTACGGGGCGGGAGGGGAACACGAGCAGTACTTC
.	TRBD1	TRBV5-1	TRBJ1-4	CASSPEVRGKGTGGRTNEKLFF	TGCGCCAGCAGCCCGGAAGTTCGGGGAAAAGGGACAGGGGGCCGAACTAATGAAAAACTGTTTTTT
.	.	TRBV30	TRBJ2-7	CAWTIDTGPYEQYF	TGTGCCTGGACCATAGACACTGGCCCCTACGAGCAGTACTTC
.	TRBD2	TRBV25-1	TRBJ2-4	CASSEYGGGRGIQYF	TGTGCCAGCAGTGAATATGGCGGGGGGAGAGGCATTCAGTACTTC
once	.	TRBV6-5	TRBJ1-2	CACSLGSNYGYTF	TGTGCCTGCAGTCTCGGGAGTAACTATGGCTACACCTTC
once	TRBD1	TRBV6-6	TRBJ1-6	CASSYMTGNNSPLHF	TGTGCCAGCAGTTATATGACAGGGAACAATTCACCCCTCCACTTT
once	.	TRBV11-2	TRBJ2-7	CASSLRDPYEQYF	TGTGCCAGCAGCCTCCGCGATCCATACGAGCAGTACTTC
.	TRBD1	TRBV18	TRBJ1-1	CASSLGQGGSTFF	TGTGCCAGCTCACTCGGACAGGGAGGTTCGACTTTCTTT
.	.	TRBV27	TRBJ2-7	CASSVTRGSYEQYF	TGTGCCAGCAGTGTCACCAGGGGCAGTTACGAGCAGTACTTC
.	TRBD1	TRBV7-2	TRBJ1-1	CASSSRQGRPNTEAFF	TGTGCCAGCAGCTCTAGACAGGGAAGACCGAACACTGAAGCTTTCTTT
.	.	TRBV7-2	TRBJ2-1	CASSLEAAAYNEQFF	TGTGCCAGCAGCTTAGAAGCGGCGGCCTACAATGAGCAGTTCTTC
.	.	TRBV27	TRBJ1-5	CASSYDLYTLNQHF	TGTGCCAGCAGTTACGATTTGTACACCTTGAACCAGCATTTT
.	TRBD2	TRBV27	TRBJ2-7	CASSLTASGSYEQYF	TGTGCCAGCAGTTTAACGGCTAGCGGCTCCTACGAGCAGTACTTC
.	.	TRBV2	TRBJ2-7	CASSRWTASSEQYF	TGTGCCAGCAGTCGATGGACAGCCTCCTCCGAGCAGTACTTC
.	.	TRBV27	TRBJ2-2	CASTQTVNTGELFF	TGTGCCAGCACCCAGACAGTGAACACCGGGGAGCTGTTTTTT
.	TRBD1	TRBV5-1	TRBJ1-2	CASSSDRGSYTF	TGCGCCAGCAGCTCCGACAGGGGAAGCTACACCTTC
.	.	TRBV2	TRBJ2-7	CASSESTAGVSYEQYF	TGTGCCAGCAGTGAAAGCACGGCAGGGGTCTCCTACGAGCAGTACTTC
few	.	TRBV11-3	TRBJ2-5	CASSLGGLTGETQYF	TGTGCCAGCAGCTTAGGGGGGCTAACCGGGGAGACCCAGTACTTC
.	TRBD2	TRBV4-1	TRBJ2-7	CASSPSSGRNYEQYF	TGCGCCAGCAGCCCGTCTAGCGGGAGAAACTACGAGCAGTACTTC
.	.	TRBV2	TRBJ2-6	CASRWDSASGANVLTF	TGTGCCAGCAGATGGGACTCCGCCTCTGGGGCCAACGTCCTGACTTTC
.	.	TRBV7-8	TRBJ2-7	CASSLVRVTGEQYF	TGTGCCAGCAGCTTAGTGAGAGTTACCGGGGAGCAGTACTTC
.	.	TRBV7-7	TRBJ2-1	CASSPSSVPGNEQFF	TGTGCTAGCAGCCCTTCGTCGGTACCGGGGAATGAGCAGTTCTTC
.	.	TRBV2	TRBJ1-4	CASSEWQGNEKLFF	TGTGCCAGCAGTGAATGGCAGGGTAATGAAAAACTGTTTTTT
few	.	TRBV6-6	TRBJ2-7	CASTLGERNEQYF	TGTGCCAGCACCCTCGGAGAAAGGAACGAGCAGTACTTC
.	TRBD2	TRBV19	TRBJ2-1	CASSISGTRSATYNEQFF	TGTGCCAGTAGTATCTCCGGGACTAGAAGTGCTACCTACAATGAGCAGTTCTTC
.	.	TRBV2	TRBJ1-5	CASRRIQGDSNQPQHF	TGTGCCAGCAGGAGAATACAGGGAGATAGCAATCAGCCCCAGCATTTT
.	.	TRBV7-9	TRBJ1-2	CSSSYQEAGYGYTF	TGTTCCAGCAGCTACCAGGAAGCAGGGTATGGCTACACCTTC
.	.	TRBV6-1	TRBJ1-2	CASSEMGRQSYGYTF	TGTGCCAGCAGTGAAATGGGCAGGCAATCGTATGGCTACACCTTC
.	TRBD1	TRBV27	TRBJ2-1	CASSPLQTGKHNEQFF	TGTGCCAGCAGTCCTCTTCAGACAGGGAAACACAATGAGCAGTTCTTC
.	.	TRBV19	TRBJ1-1	CASSSGIRPLTEAFF	TGTGCCAGTAGTTCGGGAATTCGACCCCTGACTGAAGCTTTCTTT
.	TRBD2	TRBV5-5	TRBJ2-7	CASSFWRGYEQYF	TGTGCCAGCAGCTTCTGGCGGGGGTACGAGCAGTACTTC
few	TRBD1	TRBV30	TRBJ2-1	CAWSEEATGSGNEQFF	TGTGCCTGGAGTGAGGAGGCGACAGGGAGTGGGAATGAGCAGTTCTTC
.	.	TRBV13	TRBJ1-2	CASSRPPQGGGYF	TGTGCCAGCAGCCGTCCTCCCCAGGGAGGAGGCTACTTC
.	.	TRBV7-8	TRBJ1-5	CASSPFRGDSNQPQHF	TGTGCCAGCAGCCCCTTCAGGGGCGATAGCAATCAGCCCCAGCATTTT
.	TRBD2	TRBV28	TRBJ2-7	CASSLGIAGEGSYEQYF	TGTGCCAGCAGTTTAGGGATAGCGGGAGAAGGGTCCTACGAGCAGTACTTC
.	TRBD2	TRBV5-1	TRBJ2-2	CASSLVSLAGGLNTGELFF	TGCGCCAGCAGCTTGGTCTCGCTAGCGGGGGGGCTGAACACCGGGGAGCTGTTTTTT
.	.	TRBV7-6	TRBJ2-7	CASSPARATAYEQYF	TGTGCCAGCAGCCCAGCGCGTGCCACGGCCTACGAGCAGTACTTC
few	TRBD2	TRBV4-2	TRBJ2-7	CASSHPRTSGSYEQYF	TGTGCCAGCAGCCATCCACGAACTAGCGGGAGCTACGAGCAGTACTTC
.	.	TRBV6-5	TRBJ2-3	CASSYWRGHTDTQYF	TGTGCCAGCAGTTACTGGCGGGGGCACACAGATACGCAGTATTTT
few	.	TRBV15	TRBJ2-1	CATSRDAGLYNEQFF	TGTGCCACCAGCAGAGATGCGGGACTCTACAATGAGCAGTTCTTC
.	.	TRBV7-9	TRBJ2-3	CASSQMGAVETQYF	TGTGCCAGCAGCCAGATGGGGGCCGTAGAAACGCAGTATTTT
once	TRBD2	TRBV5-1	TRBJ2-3	CASSFSGSGDTQYF	TGCGCCAGCAGCTTTAGCGGGAGTGGGGATACGCAGTATTTT
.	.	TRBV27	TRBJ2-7	CASSRTFTYEQYF	TGTGCCAGCAGTCGGACTTTCACCTACGAGCAGTACTTC
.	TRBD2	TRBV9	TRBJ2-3	CASSVRSGVSTDTQYF	TGTGCCAGCAGCGTAAGAAGCGGGGTTAGCACAGATACGCAGTATTTT
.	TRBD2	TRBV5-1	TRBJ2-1	CASSFGLAGDLNNEQFF	TGCGCCAGCAGCTTTGGACTAGCGGGGGACCTAAACAATGAGCAGTTCTTC
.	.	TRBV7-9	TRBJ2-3	CASSSNPRASGSRTQYF	TGTGCCAGCAGCTCAAATCCCCGGGCCAGCGGGTCGCGTACGCAGTATTTT
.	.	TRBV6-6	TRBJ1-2	CASSPGGAYGYTF	TGTGCCAGCAGCCCCGGGGGGGCTTATGGCTACACCTTC